This T cell receptor beta chain was sequenced for a study of blood T cell repertoires in COVID-19. V was pared by 5 bases and J by 8 bases, with 12 bases between. CDR3 length equals 12 residues. The germline V gene encodes CDR1 KGHSH and CDR2 LQKENI. Profiling relied on immunoSEQ multiplex PCR, and the TCRdb table lists in-frame clones only, not all of them. The repertoire includes about 100,000 clones, approximately 88% of them detected once, and roughly 4.4% sits in the top ten. Sequencing input: peripheral blood. The genes are TRBV18 and TRBJ1-2; D perhaps matches TRBD1 (5 bases). The sequence derives from a human donor in a cohort sampled during active COVID-19. CDR3 sequence (DNA): TGTGCCAGCTCAAATCCGCGGGGGGGCTACACCTTC. Its protein product is CASSNPRGGYTF.